This T cell receptor (beta chain) comes out of a study of blood T cell repertoires in COVID-19. CDR1 is SGHNT and CDR2 is YYREEE in the germline V gene (reference sequence). This CDR3 has 14 residues. The V segment lost 0 bases and the J segment 8 bases; nucleotides outside the gene matches: 6. Using immunoSEQ multiplex PCR, the repertoire was profiled, and TCRdb retains in-frame clones only, with some absent. The sample records fewer than 25,000 clones, 87% being singletons. The chain uses TRBV5-4 and TRBJ1-2; the match to TRBD1 covers 8 bases. The source is a human donor in a cohort sampled during active COVID-19. The donor label of this sample is uncertain. The sequencing sample was made of peripheral blood. The CDR3, as DNA: TGTGCCAGCAGCTTGGGGGCAGGGGGCGAGGGCTACACCTTC. Protein sequence: CASSLGAGGEGYTF.